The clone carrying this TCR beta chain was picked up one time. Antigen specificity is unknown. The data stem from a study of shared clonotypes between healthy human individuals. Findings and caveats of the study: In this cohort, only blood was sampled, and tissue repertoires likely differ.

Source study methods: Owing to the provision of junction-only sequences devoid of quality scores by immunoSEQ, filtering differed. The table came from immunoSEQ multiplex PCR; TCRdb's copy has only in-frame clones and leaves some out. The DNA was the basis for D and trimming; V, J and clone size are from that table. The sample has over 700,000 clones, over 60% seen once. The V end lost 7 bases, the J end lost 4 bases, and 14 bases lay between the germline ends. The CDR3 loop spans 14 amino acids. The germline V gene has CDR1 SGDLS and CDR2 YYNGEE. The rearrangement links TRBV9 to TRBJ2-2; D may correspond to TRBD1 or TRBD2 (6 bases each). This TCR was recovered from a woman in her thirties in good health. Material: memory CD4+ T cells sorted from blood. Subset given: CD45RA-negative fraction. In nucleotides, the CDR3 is TGTGCCAGCGGGGGGCTAGGGCCCACCGGGGAGCTGTTTTTT. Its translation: CASGGLGPTGELFF.